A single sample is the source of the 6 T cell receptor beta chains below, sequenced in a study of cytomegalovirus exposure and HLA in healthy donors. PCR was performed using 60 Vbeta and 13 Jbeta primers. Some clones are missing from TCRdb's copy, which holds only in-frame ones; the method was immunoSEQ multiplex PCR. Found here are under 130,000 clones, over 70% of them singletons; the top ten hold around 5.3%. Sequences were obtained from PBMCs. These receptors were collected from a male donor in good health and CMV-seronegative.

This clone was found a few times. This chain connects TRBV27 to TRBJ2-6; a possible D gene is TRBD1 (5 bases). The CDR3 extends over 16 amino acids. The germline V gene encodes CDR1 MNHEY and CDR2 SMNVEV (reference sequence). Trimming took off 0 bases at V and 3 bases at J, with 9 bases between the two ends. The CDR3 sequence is CASSLSSGLGANVLTF. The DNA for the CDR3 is TGTGCCAGCAGTTTATCTTCAGGGCTTGGGGCCAACGTCCTGACTTTC.

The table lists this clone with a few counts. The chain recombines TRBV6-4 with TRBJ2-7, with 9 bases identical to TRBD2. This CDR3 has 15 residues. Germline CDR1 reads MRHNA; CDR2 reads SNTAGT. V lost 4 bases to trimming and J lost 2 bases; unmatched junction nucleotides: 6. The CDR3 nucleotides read TGTGCCAGCAGTGCCGAGGGCGGGAGGGCCTACGAGCAGTACTTC. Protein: CASSAEGGRAYEQYF.

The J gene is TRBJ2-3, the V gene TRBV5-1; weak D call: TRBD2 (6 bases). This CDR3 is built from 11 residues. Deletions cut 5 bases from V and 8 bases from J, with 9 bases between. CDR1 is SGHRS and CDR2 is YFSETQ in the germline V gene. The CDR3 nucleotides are TGCGCCAGCAGTTTCGGGGGTACGCAGTATTTT. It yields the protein CASSFGGTQYF.

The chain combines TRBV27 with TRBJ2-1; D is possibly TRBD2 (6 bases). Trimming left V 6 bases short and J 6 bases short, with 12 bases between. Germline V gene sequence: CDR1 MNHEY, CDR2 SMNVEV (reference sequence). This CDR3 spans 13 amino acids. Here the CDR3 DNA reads TGTGCCAGCAGCCTACTAGCATTCAATGAGCAGTTCTTC. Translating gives CASSLLAFNEQFF.

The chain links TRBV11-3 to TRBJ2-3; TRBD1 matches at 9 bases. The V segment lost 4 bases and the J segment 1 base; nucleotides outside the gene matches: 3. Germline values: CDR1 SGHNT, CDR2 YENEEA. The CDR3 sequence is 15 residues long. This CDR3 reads CASSWDRVGTDTQYF. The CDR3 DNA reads TGTGCCAGCAGCTGGGACAGGGTTGGCACAGATACGCAGTATTTT.

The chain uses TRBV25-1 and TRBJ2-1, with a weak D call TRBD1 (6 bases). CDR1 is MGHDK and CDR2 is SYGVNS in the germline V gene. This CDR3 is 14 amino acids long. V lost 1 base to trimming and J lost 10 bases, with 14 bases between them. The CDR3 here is CASSEWGQGGEQFF. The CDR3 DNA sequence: TGTGCCAGCAGTGAATGGGGGCAGGGCGGAGAGCAGTTCTTC.